This paragraph covers one T cell receptor (beta chain) sequence. The sample is drawn from a study of PD-L1 blockade in urothelial cancer. Described time point: pretreatment peripheral blood. Only in-frame clones appear in the TCRdb table, and some are missing; sequencing was by immunoSEQ multiplex PCR. The sample consists of over 75,000 clones, over 75% of them appearing once. There are 14 residues in the CDR3. CDR1 is MNHNY and CDR2 is SVGAGI in the germline V gene (reference sequence). V trimming: 7 bases; J trimming: 4 bases; junction bases outside the gene matches: 9. The sample consisted of PBMCs, taken around atezolizumab (anti-PD-L1) treatment. V and J are TRBV6-6 and TRBJ1-2; 7 positions match TRBD1. The sequence came from a man aged 55 to 70 with urothelial cancer. As DNA, the CDR3 is TGTGCCAGCACCGAACCGGGACAGAGCTATGGCTACACCTTC. Protein sequence: CASTEPGQSYGYTF.